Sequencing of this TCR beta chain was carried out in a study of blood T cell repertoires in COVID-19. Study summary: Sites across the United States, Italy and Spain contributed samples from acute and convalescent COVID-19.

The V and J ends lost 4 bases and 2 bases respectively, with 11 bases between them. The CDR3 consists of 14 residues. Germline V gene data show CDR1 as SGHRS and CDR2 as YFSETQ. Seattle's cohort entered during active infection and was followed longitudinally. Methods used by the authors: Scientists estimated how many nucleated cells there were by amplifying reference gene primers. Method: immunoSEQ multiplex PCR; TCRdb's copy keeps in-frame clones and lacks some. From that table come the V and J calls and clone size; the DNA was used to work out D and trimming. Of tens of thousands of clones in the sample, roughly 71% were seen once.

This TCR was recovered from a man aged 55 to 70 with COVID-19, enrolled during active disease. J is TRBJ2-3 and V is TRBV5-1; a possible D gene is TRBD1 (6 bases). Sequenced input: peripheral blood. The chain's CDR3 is CASSGGGLTDTQYF. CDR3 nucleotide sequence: TGCGCCAGCAGCGGTGGGGGCCTCACAGATACGCAGTATTTT.